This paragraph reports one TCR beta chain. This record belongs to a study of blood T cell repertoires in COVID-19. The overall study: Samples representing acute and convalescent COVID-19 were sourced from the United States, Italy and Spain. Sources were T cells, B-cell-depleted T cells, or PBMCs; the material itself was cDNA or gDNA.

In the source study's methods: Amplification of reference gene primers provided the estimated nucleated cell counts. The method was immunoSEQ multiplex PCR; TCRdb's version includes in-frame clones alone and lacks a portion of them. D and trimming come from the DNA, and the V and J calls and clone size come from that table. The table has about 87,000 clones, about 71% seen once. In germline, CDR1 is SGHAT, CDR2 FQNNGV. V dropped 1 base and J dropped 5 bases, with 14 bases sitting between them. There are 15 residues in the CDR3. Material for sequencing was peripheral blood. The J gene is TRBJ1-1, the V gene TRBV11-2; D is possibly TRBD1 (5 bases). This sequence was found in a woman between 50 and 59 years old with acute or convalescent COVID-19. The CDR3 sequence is CASSLGNRGVTEAFF. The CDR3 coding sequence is TGTGCCAGCAGCTTAGGTAATCGGGGGGTTACTGAAGCTTTCTTT.